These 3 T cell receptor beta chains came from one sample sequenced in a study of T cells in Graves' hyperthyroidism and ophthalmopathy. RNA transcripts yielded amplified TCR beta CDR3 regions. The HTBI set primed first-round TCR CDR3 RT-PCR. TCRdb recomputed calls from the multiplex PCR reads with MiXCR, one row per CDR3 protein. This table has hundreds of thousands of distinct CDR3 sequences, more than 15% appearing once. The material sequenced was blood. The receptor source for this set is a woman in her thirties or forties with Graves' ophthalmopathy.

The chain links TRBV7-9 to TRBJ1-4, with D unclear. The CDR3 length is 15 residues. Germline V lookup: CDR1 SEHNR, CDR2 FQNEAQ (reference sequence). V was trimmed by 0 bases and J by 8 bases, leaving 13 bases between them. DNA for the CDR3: TGTGCCAGCAGCTTAGCGTGGGGTTTTGAAGAAAAACTGTTTTTT. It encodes CASSLAWGFEEKLFF.

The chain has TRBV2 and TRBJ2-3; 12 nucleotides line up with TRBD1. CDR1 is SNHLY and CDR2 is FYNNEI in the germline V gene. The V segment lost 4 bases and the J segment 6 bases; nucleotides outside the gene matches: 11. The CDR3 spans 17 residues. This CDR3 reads CASSAPGTGGAGDTQYF. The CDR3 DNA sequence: TGTGCCAGCAGTGCGCCGGGGACAGGGGGCGCAGGGGATACGCAGTATTTT.

The CDR3 bases are TGTGCCAGCAGTCCTACCCGGGGGACAGGGGTATTCTACGAGCAGTACTTC. Amino acids: CASSPTRGTGVFYEQYF. This sequence joins TRBV28 and TRBJ2-7; 10 bases match TRBD1. The CDR3 extends over 17 amino acids. The germline V gene has CDR1 MDHEN and CDR2 SYDVKM. V dropped 5 bases and J dropped 3; count of bases not matched to a gene: 13.